A single sample gave rise to the 8 T cell receptor beta chains below, sequenced in a study of T cells after yellow fever vaccination. TCRdb fed the 5' RACE reads into MiXCR, producing one record per CDR3 protein. The sample has roughly 260,000 distinct CDR3 sequences, over 10% seen once. The sequences come from CD4+ T cells sorted from PBMCs, collected 45 days after the yellow fever booster vaccination. These receptors all stem from a man aged 25 to 40 who received the YFV17D yellow fever vaccine.

There are a few counts of this clonotype. This rearrangement joins TRBV4-3 to TRBJ2-1; unclear D gene. This CDR3 has 15 residues. The germline V and J ends were trimmed by 0 bases and 7 bases, with 13 bases remaining between them. CDR1 LGHNA and CDR2 YSLEER come from the germline V gene. The DNA for the CDR3 is TGCGCCAGCAGCCAAGACCTTTTACCTACGAATGAGCAGTTCTTC. It yields the protein CASSQDLLPTNEQFF.

This clonotype was seen only a few times. The rearrangement joins TRBV14 to TRBJ2-1; either TRBD1 or TRBD2 may fit D (6 bases each). Between the trimmed V and J ends, which lost 0 bases and 7 bases, there was a span of 22 bases. Germline V CDR1 and CDR2: SGHDN, FVKESK. This CDR3 has 18 amino acids. This chain's CDR3 is CASSQDAASAWRGNEQFF. CDR3 DNA: TGTGCCAGCAGCCAAGATGCGGCTAGCGCCTGGAGGGGGAATGAGCAGTTCTTC.

This clonotype was seen more than once but under ten times. This chain links TRBV7-8 with TRBJ2-7; D ambiguous. CDR1 SGHVS and CDR2 FQNEAQ come from the germline V gene. CDR3 size: 15 residues. Trimming left V 5 bases short and J 4 bases short, with 18 bases between. The DNA for the CDR3 is TGTGCCAGCAGCCGCGAGGCCGCAGGATCGTACGAGCAGTACTTC. Its protein product is CASSREAAGSYEQYF.

The V call is TRBV7-3, the J call TRBJ2-7; possibly TRBD2 for D (5 bases). Trimming removed 6 bases at V and 7 bases at J, with 16 bases between. The germline V gene encodes CDR1 SGHTA and CDR2 FQGTGA. The CDR3 spans 13 residues. The CDR3 loop reads CASSFNPRGEQYF. The CDR3 DNA reads TGTGCCAGCAGTTTTAACCCTCGGGGTGAGCAGTACTTC.

This clonotype was found a few times. The V and J genes are TRBV5-1 and TRBJ2-1; TRBD2 aligns across 8 bases. The V gene's germline CDR1 is SGHRS and CDR2 YFSETQ. Trimming cost V 0 bases and J 8 bases; bases outside gene matches: 16. The CDR3 sequence is 18 residues long. The CDR3: CASSLVRDAGGRHDEQFF. DNA for the CDR3: TGCGCCAGCAGCTTGGTACGGGACGCGGGAGGCAGGCACGATGAGCAGTTCTTC.

The chain has TRBV12-3 or TRBV12-4 and TRBJ2-4, with 11 bases fitting TRBD2. The CDR3 covers 13 residues. V was pared by 8 bases and J by 5 bases, with 2 bases of the junction left unmatched. CDR3 loop: CASAGLAENIQYF. CDR3 DNA sequence: TGTGCCAGCGCGGGACTAGCGGAAAACATTCAGTACTTC.

This clonotype was detected a few times. The chain uses TRBV6-5 and TRBJ2-6; either TRBD1 or TRBD2 may fit D (5 bases each). The CDR3 totals 18 residues. The germline V gene has CDR1 MNHEY and CDR2 SVGAGI. Trimming pared 1 base from V and 0 bases from J, leaving 13 bases between. CDR3 bases: TGTGCCAGCAGTTACTGGGGGTCATCCCCCTCTGGGGCCAACGTCCTGACTTTC. Translation: CASSYWGSSPSGANVLTF.

This clonotype appeared a few times. The gene calls are TRBV20-1 and TRBJ1-5; D gene ambiguous. Looked up from germline, CDR1 is DFQATT and CDR2 is SNEGSKA (reference sequence). There are 13 residues in the CDR3. The V end was cut by 3 bases, the J end by 4 bases, with 10 bases between. The CDR3 sequence is CSARGMWNQPQHF. As DNA, the CDR3 is TGCAGTGCTAGGGGGATGTGGAATCAGCCCCAGCATTTT.